This entry lists 18 T cell receptor beta chains sequenced from one sample in a study of T-cell reconstitution after alpha-beta-depleted transplantation in children. Preparing the TCRbeta library involved the use of unique molecular identifiers. In TCRdb, the PCR reads were re-called with MiXCR into one record per CDR3 protein. Of approximately 490,000 distinct CDR3 sequences in the sample, 10% to 13% are singletons; the top ten hold 2%. The sequenced sample was PBMCs, obtained before TCRalphabeta/CD19-depleted stem cell transplant. These receptor sequences come from a child aged 2 to 9 with inherited bone marrow failure, due to receive a stem cell transplant.

This clonotype was counted at least ten times. The chain combines TRBV28 with TRBJ2-5; D perhaps matches TRBD1 (6 bases). The V gene's germline CDR1 is MDHEN and CDR2 SYDVKM. Trimming removed 6 bases from V and 5 bases from J, with 16 bases in between. This CDR3 is built from 14 residues. The CDR3 region has the DNA TGTGCCAGCAGCTTCACAGGGTATCTGGAGACCCAGTACTTC. Translation gives CASSFTGYLETQYF.

In its sample, this clonotype was seen many times. V is TRBV29-1 and J is TRBJ2-7; maybe TRBD1 (6 bases). V was shortened by 8 bases and J by 0 bases, with 20 bases between the two germline ends. This CDR3 is built from 15 residues. CDR1 is SQVTM and CDR2 is ANQGSEA in the germline V gene. In DNA, the CDR3 is TGCAGCATCTATACCCCCGGGACACCCTCCTACGAGCAGTACTTC. It encodes CSIYTPGTPSYEQYF.

This clonotype was picked up many times. The V and J genes are TRBV27 and TRBJ2-7; 8 bases line up with TRBD2. The CDR3 is made up of 16 amino acids. CDR1 MNHEY and CDR2 SMNVEV come from the germline V gene (reference sequence). V was pared by 3 bases and J by 2 bases, with 9 bases of the junction left unmatched. For the CDR3, the DNA is TGTGCCAGCAGTTTCTTCGTCGGGAGGGCCGCCTACGAGCAGTACTTC. This translates into CASSFFVGRAAYEQYF.

This clonotype was seen repeatedly, ten times or more. This rearrangement joins TRBV21-1 to TRBJ2-2. TRBV21-1 is a known pseudogene. The CDR3 extends over 12 amino acids. The CDR3 reads CASSKDGGELFF. CDR3 bases: TGTGCCAGCAGTAAGGACGGCGGGGAGCTGTTTTTT.

This clonotype was recorded at least ten times. The chain is built from TRBV19 and TRBJ2-7; 10 bases fit TRBD2. Trimming at V came to 6 bases and at J to 3 bases, leaving 11 bases not matched to a gene. Germline values: CDR1 LNHDA, CDR2 SQIVND (reference sequence). The length of the CDR3 is 16 residues. As DNA, the CDR3 is TGTGCCAGTAGCCTCGATTCTAGCGGGAGTTTCTACGAGCAGTACTTC. Translation gives CASSLDSSGSFYEQYF.

This clonotype was detected ten times or more. The V call is TRBV5-1, the J call TRBJ2-1, with no clear D. Trimming removed 2 bases at V and 10 bases at J, with 10 bases between. The CDR3 loop spans 12 amino acids. Germline V gives CDR1 SGHRS, CDR2 YFSETQ. CDR3 in amino acids: CASSFKDSEQFF. CDR3 sequence (DNA): TGCGCCAGCAGCTTTAAAGATAGCGAGCAGTTCTTC.

In this sample, this clonotype turned up many times. The DNA for the CDR3 is TGTGCCAGCAGCTCCGGGGACGGGAACTACGAGCAGTACTTC. As protein: CASSSGDGNYEQYF. The chain recombines TRBV7-6 with TRBJ2-7; D may be TRBD1 or TRBD2 (5 bases each). Trimming left V 4 bases short and J 3 bases short, with 13 bases between. The length of the CDR3 is 14 residues. Looked up from germline, CDR1 is SGHVS and CDR2 is FNYEAQ.

This clonotype came up many times. The J gene is TRBJ2-1, the V gene TRBV30; a possible D gene is TRBD1 (5 bases). This CDR3 has 16 residues. V was cut by 4 bases and J by 5 bases, with 21 bases left in between. Germline lookup yields CDR1 GTSNPN and CDR2 SVGIG (reference sequence). The CDR3 DNA follows: TGTGCCTGGACCGACCCCGCAGGGCAACTTGACAATGAGCAGTTCTTC. It encodes CAWTDPAGQLDNEQFF. The full variable domain, in which reference TRBV30 and TRBJ2-1 provide the parts outside the CDR3, is SQTIHQWPATLVQPVGSPLSLECTVEGTSNPNLYWYRQAAGRGLQLLFYSVGIGQISSEVPQNLSASRPQDRQFILSSKKLLLSDSGFYLCAWTDPAGQLDNEQFFGPGTRLTVL.

This clonotype was found many times. The chain links TRBV20-1 to TRBJ2-5; TRBD2 is a possible D gene (7 bases). CDR3 length: 14 amino acids. In germline, CDR1 is DFQATT, CDR2 SNEGSKA (reference sequence). V was clipped by 1 base and J by 4 bases, with 13 bases between them. The CDR3 sequence is CSARVAGARETQYF. In nucleotides, the CDR3 is TGCAGTGCTAGAGTTGCGGGGGCCAGAGAGACCCAGTACTTC.

This chain uses TRBV24-1 with TRBJ2-3, with 10 bases aligning to TRBD2. The CDR3 length is 18 residues. Per germline, CDR1 KGHDR and CDR2 SFDVKD. The CDR3 DNA reads TGTGGCGCCAGTGATTGGGGGGCTAGCGGGAGCTGGGGAGATACGCAGTATTTT. Its protein product is CGASDWGASGSWGDTQYF.

To note about this clonotype: An end of the junction does not agree with germline; a read error may underlie this. The V gene is TRBV30, the J gene TRBJ1-2, with 7 bases lining up with TRBD1. Per the germline V gene, CDR1 is GTSNPN and CDR2 is SVGIG (reference sequence). This CDR3 is built from 12 residues. CDR3 in amino acids: CAWSDRGGGYPF. DNA of the CDR3: TGTGCCTGGAGTGACAGGGGAGGGGGCTACCCCTTC.

This clonotype was counted at least ten times. The chain employs TRBV6-5 and TRBJ2-2, with 9 bases that match TRBD1. V dropped 4 bases and J dropped 7; count of bases not matched to a gene: 7. CDR1 and CDR2 (germline): MNHEY, SVGAGI. The CDR3 contains 15 residues. The CDR3 DNA is TGTGCCAGCAGTTGGCAACAGGGGGCCGGCGGGGAGCTGTTTTTT. This encodes CASSWQQGAGGELFF.

This clonotype was seen ten or more times. The chain links TRBV20-1 to TRBJ2-7, with 8 positions matching TRBD1. Losses at the gene ends were 2 bases for V and 2 bases for J; bases not matched to a gene: 5. CDR3 length equals 14 residues. CDR1 and CDR2 from the germline V gene are DFQATT and SNEGSKA (reference sequence). CDR3 sequence reads: CSARLRGRAYEQYF. The CDR3 region has the DNA TGCAGTGCTAGACTCAGGGGGCGGGCCTACGAGCAGTACTTC.

This clonotype was recorded many times. The chain joins TRBV28 to TRBJ2-3; 7 positions agree with TRBD2. Germline V gene data show CDR1 as MDHEN and CDR2 as SYDVKM. The CDR3 runs to 16 residues. J gave up 4 bases and V 3 bases, and 10 bases lay outside the gene matches. The DNA for the CDR3 is TGTGCCAGCAGTTTGAGGCTAGCGGAATCACCAGATACGCAGTATTTT. Residues: CASSLRLAESPDTQYF.

This clonotype came up many times. The gene calls are TRBV6-5 and TRBJ1-5, with no clear D. Germline V gene data show CDR1 as MNHEY and CDR2 as SVGAGI. The CDR3 loop spans 17 amino acids. Trimming removed 2 bases from V and 3 bases from J, with 17 bases in between. For the CDR3, the DNA is TGTGCCAGCAGTTACAGTGCGGGGTTCATGGACAATCAGCCCCAGCATTTT. Amino acids: CASSYSAGFMDNQPQHF.

In its sample, this clonotype was seen a few times. The J gene is TRBJ2-3, the V gene TRBV12-3 or TRBV12-4; 13 nucleotides agree with TRBD2. The CDR3 extends over 13 amino acids. V trimming: 10 bases; J trimming: 3 bases; junction bases outside the gene matches: 1. This CDR3 is CATGLAGTDTQYF. The CDR3 DNA sequence: TGTGCCACGGGACTAGCGGGAACAGATACGCAGTATTTT.

Worth noting for this clonotype: A much larger clone differs from this one at a single base, so this may be a read error. J is TRBJ1-2 and V is TRBV15; 7 bases are a match to TRBD1. The CDR3 is 12 residues long. CDR1 and CDR2 from the germline V gene are LNHNV and YYDKDF (reference sequence). V lost 2 bases to trimming and J lost 7 bases; unmatched junction nucleotides: 1. The CDR3 is CATSRHRGGYTF. The CDR3 DNA reads as TGTGCCACCAGCAGACACAGGGGTGGCTACACCTTC.

This clonotype has at least ten counts. The rearrangement joins TRBV12-5 to TRBJ1-5; D perhaps matches TRBD1 (6 bases). Trimming pared 9 bases from V and 6 bases from J, leaving 15 bases between. Germline lookup yields CDR1 LGHNT and CDR2 FRNRAP. This CDR3 spans 13 amino acids. CDR3 DNA sequence: TGTGCTAGCGCTAAGGGGGGAGGTCAGCCCCAGCATTTT. Translated: CASAKGGGQPQHF.